The clone carrying this TCR beta chain appeared a few times. The antigen remains undetermined. This sample is part of a study of cytomegalovirus exposure and HLA in healthy donors. The PCR employed 60 Vbeta primers together with 13 Jbeta primers. In the source study's methods: Later analysis identified roughly 84 million unique TCR beta chains, about 10 million shared. Clones were read by immunoSEQ multiplex PCR, and TCRdb kept only the in-frame ones, dropping some. Clone size and V and J calls were adopted from that table, with D and trimming inferred from the DNA. The profile shows over 150,000 clones, roughly 80% of them singletons. Study-wide results and caveats: Later genetic work tied a missense DCLRE1C variant to beta-chain V and J trimming.

V shed 5 bases and J shed 8 bases, with 13 bases lying between them. The CDR3 has 12 amino acids. Germline V gives CDR1 SGHRS, CDR2 YFSETQ. The TCR was taken from a male donor in good health and CMV-seronegative. The specimen sequenced was PBMCs. The chain uses TRBV5-1 and TRBJ1-1; no definite D call. The CDR3 here is CASSWEQGEAFF. CDR3 nucleotides: TGCGCCAGCAGTTGGGAGCAAGGGGAAGCTTTCTTT.